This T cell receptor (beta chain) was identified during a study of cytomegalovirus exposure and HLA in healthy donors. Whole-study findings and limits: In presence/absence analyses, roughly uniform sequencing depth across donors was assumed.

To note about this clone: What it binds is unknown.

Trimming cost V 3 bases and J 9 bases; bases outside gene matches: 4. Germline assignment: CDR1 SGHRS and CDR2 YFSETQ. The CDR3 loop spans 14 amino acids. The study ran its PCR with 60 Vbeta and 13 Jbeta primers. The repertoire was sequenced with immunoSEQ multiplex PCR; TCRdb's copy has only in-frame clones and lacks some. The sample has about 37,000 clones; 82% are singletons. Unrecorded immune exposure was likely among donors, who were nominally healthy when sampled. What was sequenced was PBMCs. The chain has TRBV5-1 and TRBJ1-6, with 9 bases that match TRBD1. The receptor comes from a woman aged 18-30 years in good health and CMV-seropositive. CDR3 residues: CASSWTGDLSPLHF. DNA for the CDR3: TGCGCCAGCAGCTGGACAGGGGATCTTTCACCCCTCCACTTT.